This T cell receptor (beta chain) was observed in a study of blood T cell repertoires in COVID-19. The V gene's germline CDR1 is SGHRS and CDR2 YFSETQ. Trimming left V 4 bases short and J 3 bases short, with 11 bases between. This CDR3 contains 14 residues. TCRdb's table, derived via immunoSEQ multiplex PCR, lists solely in-frame clones and lacks some. The sample consists of about 170,000 clones, around 78% of them appearing once. V is TRBV5-1 and J is TRBJ1-3; D is unclear. This clonotype was sampled from a woman in her fifties or sixties who had recovered from COVID-19. Sequencing input: PBMCs or T cells enriched from blood (not recorded which). The CDR3 region is CASSRASIGNTIYF. In nucleotides, the CDR3 is TGCGCCAGCAGCCGCGCGAGTATTGGAAACACCATATATTTT.